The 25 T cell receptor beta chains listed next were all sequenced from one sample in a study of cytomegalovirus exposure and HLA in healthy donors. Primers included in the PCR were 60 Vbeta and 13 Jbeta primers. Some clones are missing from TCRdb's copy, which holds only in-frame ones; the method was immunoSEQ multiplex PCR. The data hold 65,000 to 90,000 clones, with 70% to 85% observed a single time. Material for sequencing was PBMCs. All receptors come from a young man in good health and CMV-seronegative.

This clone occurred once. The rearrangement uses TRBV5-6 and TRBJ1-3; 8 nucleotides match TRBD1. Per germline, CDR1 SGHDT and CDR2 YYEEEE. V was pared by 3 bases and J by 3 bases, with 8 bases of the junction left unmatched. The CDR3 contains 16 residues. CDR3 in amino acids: CASSWPGQALGNTIYF. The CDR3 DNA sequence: TGTGCCAGCAGCTGGCCGGGACAGGCCCTTGGAAACACCATATATTTT.

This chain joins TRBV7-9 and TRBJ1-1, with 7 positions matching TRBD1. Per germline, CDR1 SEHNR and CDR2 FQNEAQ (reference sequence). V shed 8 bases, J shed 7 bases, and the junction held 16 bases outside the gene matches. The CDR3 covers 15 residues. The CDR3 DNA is TGTGCCAGCGAGGGAACTCGACAGGGCACGGTTGAAGCTTTCTTT. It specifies CASEGTRQGTVEAFF.

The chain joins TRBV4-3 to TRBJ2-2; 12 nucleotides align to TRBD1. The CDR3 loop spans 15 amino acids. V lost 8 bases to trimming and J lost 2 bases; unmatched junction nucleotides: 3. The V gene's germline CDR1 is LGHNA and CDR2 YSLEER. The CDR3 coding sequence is TGCGCCAGCTCGGGGACAGGGGGCAACACCGGGGAGCTGTTTTTT. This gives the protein CASSGTGGNTGELFF.

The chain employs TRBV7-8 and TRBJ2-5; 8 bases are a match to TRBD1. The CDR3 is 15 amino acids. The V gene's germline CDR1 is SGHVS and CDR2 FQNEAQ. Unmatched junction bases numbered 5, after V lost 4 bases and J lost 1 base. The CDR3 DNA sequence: TGTGCCAGCAGCTCGCGACAGGGGCCCCAAGAGACCCAGTACTTC. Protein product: CASSSRQGPQETQYF.

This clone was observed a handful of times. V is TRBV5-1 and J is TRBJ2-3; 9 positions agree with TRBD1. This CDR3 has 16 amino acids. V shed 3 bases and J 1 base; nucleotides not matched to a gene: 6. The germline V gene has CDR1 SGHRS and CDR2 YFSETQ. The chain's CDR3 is CASSYGQGMGTDTQYF. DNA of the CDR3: TGCGCCAGCAGCTATGGACAGGGGATGGGCACAGATACGCAGTATTTT.

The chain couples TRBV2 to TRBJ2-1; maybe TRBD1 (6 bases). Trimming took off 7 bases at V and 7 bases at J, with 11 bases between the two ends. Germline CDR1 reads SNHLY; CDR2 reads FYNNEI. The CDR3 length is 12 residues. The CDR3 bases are TGTGCCAGCACTCCTAGGGGGAATGAGCAGTTCTTC. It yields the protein CASTPRGNEQFF.

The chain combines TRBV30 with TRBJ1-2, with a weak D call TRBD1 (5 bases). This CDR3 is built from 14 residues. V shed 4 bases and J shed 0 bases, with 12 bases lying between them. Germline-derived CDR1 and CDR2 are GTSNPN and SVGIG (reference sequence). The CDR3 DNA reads TGTGCCTGGACCATGCAGGGATCTAACTATGGCTACACCTTC. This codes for CAWTMQGSNYGYTF.

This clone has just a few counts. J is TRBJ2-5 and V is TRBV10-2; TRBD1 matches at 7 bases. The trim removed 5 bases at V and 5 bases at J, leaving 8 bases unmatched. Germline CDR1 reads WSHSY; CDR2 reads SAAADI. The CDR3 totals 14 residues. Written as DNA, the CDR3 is TGCGCCAGCAGTCGACAGGGCAGGGACGAGACCCAGTACTTC. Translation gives CASSRQGRDETQYF.

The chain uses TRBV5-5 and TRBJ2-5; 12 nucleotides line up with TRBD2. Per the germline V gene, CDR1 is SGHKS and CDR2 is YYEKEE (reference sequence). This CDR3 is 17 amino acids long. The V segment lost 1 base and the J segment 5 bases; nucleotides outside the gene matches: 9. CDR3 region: CASSLRPSGGAGETQYF. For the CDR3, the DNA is TGTGCCAGCAGCTTGCGGCCTAGCGGGGGGGCCGGGGAGACCCAGTACTTC.

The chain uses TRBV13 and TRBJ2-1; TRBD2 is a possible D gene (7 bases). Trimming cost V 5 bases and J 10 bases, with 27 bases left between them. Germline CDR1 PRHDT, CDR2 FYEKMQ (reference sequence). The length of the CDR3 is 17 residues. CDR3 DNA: TGTGCCAGCAGCCGAACCCCTGGCGGGGGCTTCGGGGGGGAGCAGTTCTTC. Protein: CASSRTPGGGFGGEQFF.

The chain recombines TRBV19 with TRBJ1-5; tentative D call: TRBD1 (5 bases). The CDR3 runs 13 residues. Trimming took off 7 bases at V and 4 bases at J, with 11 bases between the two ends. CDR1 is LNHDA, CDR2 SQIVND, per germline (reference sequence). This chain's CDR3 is CASTYRINQPQHF. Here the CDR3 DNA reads TGTGCCAGTACGTACAGGATTAATCAGCCCCAGCATTTT.

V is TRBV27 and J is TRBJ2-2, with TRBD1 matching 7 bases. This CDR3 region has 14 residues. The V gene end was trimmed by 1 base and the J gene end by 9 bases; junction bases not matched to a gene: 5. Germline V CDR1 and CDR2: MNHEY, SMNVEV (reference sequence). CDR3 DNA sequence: TGTGCCAGCAGTTTATTGGACAGGCCTTGGGAGCTGTTTTTT. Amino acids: CASSLLDRPWELFF.

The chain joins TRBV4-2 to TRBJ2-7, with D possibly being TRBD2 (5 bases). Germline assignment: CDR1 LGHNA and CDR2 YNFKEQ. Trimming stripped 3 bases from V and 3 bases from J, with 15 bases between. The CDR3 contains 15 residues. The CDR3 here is CASSHTADGGYEQYF. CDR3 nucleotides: TGTGCCAGCAGCCACACCGCGGACGGAGGCTACGAGCAGTACTTC.

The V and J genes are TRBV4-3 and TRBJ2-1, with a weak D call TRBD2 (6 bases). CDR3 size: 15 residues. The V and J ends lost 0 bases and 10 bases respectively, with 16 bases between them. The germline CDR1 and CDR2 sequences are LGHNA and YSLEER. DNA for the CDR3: TGCGCCAGCAGCCAAGAGGGTTTCCGGGGGAGCGAGCAGTTCTTC. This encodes CASSQEGFRGSEQFF.

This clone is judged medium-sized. CDR3 in DNA: TGTGCCAGCAGCTTGGTTCTGGGGGGAGGCTACACCTTC. Its protein product is CASSLVLGGGYTF. The gene calls are TRBV5-6 and TRBJ1-2; perhaps TRBD1 as D (5 bases). V dropped 0 bases and J dropped 8 bases, with 11 bases sitting between them. Germline V gene lookup returns CDR1 SGHDT and CDR2 YYEEEE. There are 13 residues in the CDR3. The full variable domain, rest sourced from reference TRBV5-6 and TRBJ1-2, is DAGVTQSPTHLIKTRGQQVTLRCSPKSGHDTVSWYQQALGQGPQFIFQYYEEEERQRGNFPDRFSGHQFPNYSSELNVNALLLGDSALYLCASSLVLGGGYTFGSGTRLTVV.

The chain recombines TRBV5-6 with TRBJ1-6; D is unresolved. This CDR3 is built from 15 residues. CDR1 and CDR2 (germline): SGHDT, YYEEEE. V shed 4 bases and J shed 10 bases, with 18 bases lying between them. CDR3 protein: CASSPFWRATSPLHF. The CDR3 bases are TGTGCCAGCAGCCCGTTTTGGAGGGCTACCTCACCCCTCCACTTT.

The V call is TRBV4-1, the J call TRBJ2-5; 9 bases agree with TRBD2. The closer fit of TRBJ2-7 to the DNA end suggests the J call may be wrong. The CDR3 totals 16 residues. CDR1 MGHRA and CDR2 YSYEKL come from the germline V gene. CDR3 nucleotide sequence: TGCGCCAGCAGCCAAGATGGGGCGGGAGGGCCTAACGAGCAGTACTTC. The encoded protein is CASSQDGAGGPNEQYF.

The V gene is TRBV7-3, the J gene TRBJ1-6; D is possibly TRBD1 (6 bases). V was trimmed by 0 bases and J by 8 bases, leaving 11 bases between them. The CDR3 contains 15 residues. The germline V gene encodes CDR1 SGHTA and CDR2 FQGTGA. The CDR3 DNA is TGTGCCAGCAGCTTAACCGGCCCAGGGGATTCACCCCTCCACTTT. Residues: CASSLTGPGDSPLHF.

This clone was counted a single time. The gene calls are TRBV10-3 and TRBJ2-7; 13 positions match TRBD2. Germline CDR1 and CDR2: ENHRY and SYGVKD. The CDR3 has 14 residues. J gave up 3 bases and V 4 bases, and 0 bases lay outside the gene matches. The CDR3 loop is CAISGTSGSYEQYF. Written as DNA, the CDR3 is TGTGCCATCAGTGGGACTAGCGGGAGCTACGAGCAGTACTTC.

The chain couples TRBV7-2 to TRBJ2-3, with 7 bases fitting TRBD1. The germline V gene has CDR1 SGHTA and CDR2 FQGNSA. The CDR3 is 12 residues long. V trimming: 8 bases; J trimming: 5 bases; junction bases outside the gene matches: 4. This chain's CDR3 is CASDTGVDTQYF. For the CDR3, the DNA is TGTGCCAGCGACACAGGGGTAGATACGCAGTATTTT.

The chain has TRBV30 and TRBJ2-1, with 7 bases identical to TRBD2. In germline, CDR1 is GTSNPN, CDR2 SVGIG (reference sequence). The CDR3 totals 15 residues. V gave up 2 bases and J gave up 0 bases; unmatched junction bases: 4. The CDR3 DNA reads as TGTGCCTGGAGTCCGGCGGGGGTCTCCTACAATGAGCAGTTCTTC. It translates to CAWSPAGVSYNEQFF.

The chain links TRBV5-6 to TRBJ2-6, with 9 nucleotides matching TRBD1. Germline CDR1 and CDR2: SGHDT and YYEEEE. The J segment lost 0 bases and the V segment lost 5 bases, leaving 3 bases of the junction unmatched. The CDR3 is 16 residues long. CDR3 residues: CASSPDRGSGANVLTF. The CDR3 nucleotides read TGTGCCAGCAGTCCGGACAGGGGCTCTGGGGCCAACGTCCTGACTTTC.

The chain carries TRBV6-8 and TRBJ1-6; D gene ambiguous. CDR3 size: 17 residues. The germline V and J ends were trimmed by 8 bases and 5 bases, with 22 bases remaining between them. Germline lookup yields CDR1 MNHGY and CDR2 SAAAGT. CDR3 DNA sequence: TGTGCCAGCGGTAAGGAACTCGGAGCTCCGAATAATTCACCCCTCCACTTT. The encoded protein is CASGKELGAPNNSPLHF.

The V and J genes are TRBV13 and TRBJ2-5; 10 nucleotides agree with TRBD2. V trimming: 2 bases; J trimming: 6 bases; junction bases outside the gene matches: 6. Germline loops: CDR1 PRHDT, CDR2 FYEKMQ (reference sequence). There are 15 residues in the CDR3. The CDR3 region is CASSLQREGGQTQYF. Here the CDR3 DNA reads TGTGCCAGCAGCTTACAGCGGGAGGGCGGACAGACCCAGTACTTC.

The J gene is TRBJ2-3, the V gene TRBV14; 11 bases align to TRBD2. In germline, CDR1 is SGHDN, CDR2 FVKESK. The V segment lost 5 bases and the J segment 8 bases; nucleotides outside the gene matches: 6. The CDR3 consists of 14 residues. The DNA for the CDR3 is TGTGCCAGCAGCTACGGGACTAGCGGAACTACGCAGTATTTT. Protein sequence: CASSYGTSGTTQYF.